This T cell receptor (beta chain) was documented in a study of cytomegalovirus exposure and HLA in healthy donors. For the study at large: In terms of ancestry, the Caucasian-associated cluster contained about 80% of the roughly 400 genotyped donors. Study results and caveats: 164 TCR beta chains were listed as cytomegalovirus-associated. The only immune exposure information that was available was CMV serostatus.

Worth noting for this clone: Antigen unknown.

Vbeta (60) and Jbeta (13) primers were used in the PCR. The assay was immunoSEQ multiplex PCR, and TCRdb's table has in-frame clones only and misses some. The table has about 190,000 clones, around 75% seen once. These donors counted as nominally healthy when sampled, but unrecorded immune exposures were likely. This CDR3 contains 13 residues. V was clipped by 0 bases and J by 15 bases, with 15 bases between them. Germline V gene sequence: CDR1 MNHEY, CDR2 SVGAGI. The rearrangement joins TRBV6-5 to TRBJ2-1; no clear D gene. The clonotype was recovered from a woman aged 30 to 39 in good health and CMV-seropositive. Sequenced: PBMCs. CDR3 bases: TGTGCCAGCAGTTACTCGAGAGGCTTACCCAGGTTCTTC. It codes for CASSYSRGLPRFF.